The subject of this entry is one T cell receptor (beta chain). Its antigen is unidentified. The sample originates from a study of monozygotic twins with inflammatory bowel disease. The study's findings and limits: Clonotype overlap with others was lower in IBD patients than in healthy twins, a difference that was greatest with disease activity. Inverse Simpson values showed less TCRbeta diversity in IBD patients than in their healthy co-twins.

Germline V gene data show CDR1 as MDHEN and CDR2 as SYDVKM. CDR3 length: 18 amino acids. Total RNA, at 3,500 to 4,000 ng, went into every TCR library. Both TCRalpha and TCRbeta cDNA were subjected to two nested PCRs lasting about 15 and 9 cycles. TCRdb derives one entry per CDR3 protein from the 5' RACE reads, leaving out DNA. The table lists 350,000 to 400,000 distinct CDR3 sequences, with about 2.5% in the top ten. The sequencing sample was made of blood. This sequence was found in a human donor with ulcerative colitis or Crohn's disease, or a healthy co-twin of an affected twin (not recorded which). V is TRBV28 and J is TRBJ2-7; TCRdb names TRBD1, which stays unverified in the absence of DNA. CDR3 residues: CASSLTRSRQGRSYEQYF.